This TCR beta chain originates from a study of regulatory T cells in long-lasting Graves disease. Study-wide findings and caveats: Persistent Graves' patients showed reduced TCR diversity versus newly diagnosed patients.

Regarding this clonotype: What it binds is unknown.

The authors built TCR beta libraries using iRepertoire HTBI primers and Arm-PCR of CDR3 regions. TCRdb processed the multiplex PCR reads anew with MiXCR; each CDR3 protein has one entry. The sample holds some 600,000 distinct CDR3 sequences, around 16% seen once. There are 13 residues in the CDR3. The V end lost 2 bases, the J end lost 7 bases, and 8 bases lay between the germline ends. CDR1 is MDHEN, CDR2 SYDVKM, per germline. Documented time point: newly diagnosed GD, antithyroid drugs for less than 3 months. Scientists built the TCR library using RNA that was extracted from PBMCs. The data also belong to a second study, concerning T cells in Graves' hyperthyroidism and ophthalmopathy.

This chain connects TRBV28 to TRBJ1-4; no definite D call. The starting material was peripheral blood mononuclear cells (PBMCs), obtained at new diagnosis, from a patient treated with antithyroid drugs. The sequence was obtained from a man aged 18 to 29 with Graves disease. The DNA for the CDR3 is TGTGCCAGCAGTTTAGGGTACCGTGAAAAACTGTTTTTT. The encoded protein is CASSLGYREKLFF.